The present T cell receptor beta chain was sequenced within a study of beta chain features in type 1 diabetes. As every portion of the isolated RNA was reverse transcribed, the sequencing read expressed TCRB transcripts. Using immunoSEQ multiplex PCR, the repertoire was profiled, and TCRdb retains in-frame clones only, with some absent. The table lists roughly 400,000 clones, about 16% of them singletons. The single heparinised draw taken from each donor contained about 100 mL of blood on average. The CDR3 extends over 15 amino acids. Looked up from germline, CDR1 is SQVTM and CDR2 is ANQGSEA. Trimming took 7 bases from V and 8 from J; bases not matched to a gene: 11.

Sample: naive CD4+ T cells from blood. J is TRBJ2-2 and V is TRBV29-1; 12 bases map to TRBD2. The clonotype comes from a woman aged 18-29 years in good health. CDR3 bases: TGCAGCGCCGCGACTAGCGGGAGAACAACGGGGGAGCTGTTTTTT. Protein: CSAATSGRTTGELFF.